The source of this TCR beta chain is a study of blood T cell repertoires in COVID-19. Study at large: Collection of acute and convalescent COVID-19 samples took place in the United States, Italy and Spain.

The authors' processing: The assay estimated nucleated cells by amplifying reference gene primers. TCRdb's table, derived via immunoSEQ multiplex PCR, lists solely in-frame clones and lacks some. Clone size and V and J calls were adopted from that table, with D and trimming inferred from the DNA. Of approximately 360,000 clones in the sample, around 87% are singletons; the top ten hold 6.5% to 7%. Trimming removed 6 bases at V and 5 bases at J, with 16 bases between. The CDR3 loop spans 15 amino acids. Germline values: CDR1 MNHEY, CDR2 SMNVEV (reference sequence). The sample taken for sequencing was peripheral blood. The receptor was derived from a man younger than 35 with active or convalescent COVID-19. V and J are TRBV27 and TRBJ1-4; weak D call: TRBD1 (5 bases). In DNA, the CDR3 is TGTGCCAGCAGGATTTCAGGGTGGGGAAATGAAAAACTGTTTTTT. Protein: CASRISGWGNEKLFF.